The 23 T cell receptor beta chains listed next were all sequenced from one sample in a study of regulatory T cells in long-lasting Graves disease. As for time point: persistent/refractory GD, antithyroid drugs over 5 years with positive TRAb. The TCR library was made from RNA extracted from PBMCs. Sequencing libraries for TCR beta were prepared with iRepertoire HTBI primers and Arm-PCR of CDR3 regions. Each CDR3 protein is one row after TCRdb ran MiXCR on the multiplex PCR reads. The sample yields approximately 470,000 distinct CDR3 sequences, roughly 20% seen once. The sequenced sample was peripheral blood mononuclear cells (PBMCs), obtained when the disease was refractory, from a patient treated with antithyroid drugs. The source is a female donor with Graves disease.

V gene TRBV24-1 combines with J gene TRBJ2-3; TRBD1 agrees at 8 bases. J gave up 4 bases and V 4 bases, and 6 bases lay outside the gene matches. There are 15 residues in the CDR3. Germline lookup yields CDR1 KGHDR and CDR2 SFDVKD. The CDR3 loop is CATSDPSGGPDTQYF. DNA of the CDR3: TGTGCCACCAGTGACCCCTCAGGGGGCCCAGATACGCAGTATTTT.

This clonotype was counted many times. CDR3 loop: CASSRTRGVDYGYTF. DNA of the CDR3: TGTGCCAGCAGTCGGACCCGGGGGGTTGACTATGGCTACACCTTC. The V gene is TRBV27, the J gene TRBJ1-2; possible D gene TRBD1, 5 bases. The CDR3 extends over 15 amino acids. V was pared by 5 bases and J by 3 bases, with 16 bases between. Germline CDR1 and CDR2: MNHEY and SMNVEV (reference sequence).

This clonotype was recorded at least ten times. The genes are TRBV28 and TRBJ1-2; maybe TRBD1 (5 bases). Trimming took off 5 bases at V and 2 bases at J, with 12 bases between the two ends. CDR1 and CDR2 (germline): MDHEN, SYDVKM. The CDR3 is 14 residues long. Here the CDR3 reads CASSAVGGNYGYTF. CDR3 DNA sequence: TGTGCCAGCAGTGCCGTTGGGGGGAACTATGGCTACACCTTC.

This clonotype appeared many times. The V call is TRBV28, the J call TRBJ2-7; D is undetermined. Looked up from germline, CDR1 is MDHEN and CDR2 is SYDVKM. CDR3 length equals 12 residues. Trimming shortened V by 6 bases and J by 6 bases, and 12 bases separated the two germline ends. The CDR3 protein is CASSYDNSEQYF. The CDR3 nucleotides are TGTGCCAGCAGCTATGACAATTCCGAGCAGTACTTC.

This clonotype was counted a few times. The J gene is TRBJ1-4, the V gene TRBV5-5; D unresolved. With 4 bases removed from V and 5 bases from J, the gap between germline ends came to 12 bases. Per the germline V gene, CDR1 is SGHKS and CDR2 is YYEKEE (reference sequence). CDR3 size: 14 residues. The CDR3 nucleotides read TGTGCCAGCAGCCAAGGACCGATCAATGAAAAACTGTTTTTT. The encoded protein is CASSQGPINEKLFF.

The rearrangement uses TRBV7-2 and TRBJ1-1; D gene uncertain. This CDR3 has 16 amino acids. Trimming pared 2 bases from V and 0 bases from J, leaving 13 bases between. The germline CDR1 and CDR2 sequences are SGHTA and FQGNSA. The DNA of the CDR3 is TGTGCCAGCAGCTTACTGGCCGGCCTCATGAACACTGAAGCTTTCTTT. It encodes CASSLLAGLMNTEAFF.

This clonotype is labeled medium-sized. The rearrangement joins TRBV6-1 to TRBJ2-7, with D possibly TRBD1 on 6 matching bases. There are 14 residues in the CDR3. V was pared by 5 bases and J by 0 bases, with 11 bases between. Germline V gives CDR1 MNHNS, CDR2 SASEGT. The CDR3 sequence: CASSRTVRSYEQYF. The CDR3 nucleotides are TGTGCCAGCAGTCGGACAGTTCGCTCCTACGAGCAGTACTTC.

The chain carries TRBV7-9 and TRBJ1-2, with D tentatively TRBD1 (5 bases). The CDR3 has 14 residues. Germline CDR1 SEHNR, CDR2 FQNEAQ (reference sequence). V was trimmed by 8 bases and J by 8 bases, leaving 21 bases between them. CDR3 bases: TGTGCCAGCGCCCCACGGGACCCGCTTGAGGGCTACACCTTC. It is translated as CASAPRDPLEGYTF.

In its sample, this clonotype was seen a few times. The V call is TRBV7-9, the J call TRBJ2-7; 10 bases are a match to TRBD2. Per germline, CDR1 SEHNR and CDR2 FQNEAQ (reference sequence). This CDR3 has 14 amino acids. The V and J ends lost 5 bases and 6 bases, in that order; junction bases with no gene match: 7. The CDR3 region is CASSAKGLASEQYF. DNA for the CDR3: TGTGCCAGCAGCGCGAAGGGACTAGCGAGCGAGCAGTACTTC.

The J gene is TRBJ2-7, the V gene TRBV6-5, with 7 bases matching TRBD2. Trimming cost V 4 bases and J 3 bases; bases outside gene matches: 3. Germline CDR1 is MNHEY and CDR2 is SVGAGI. The CDR3 is made up of 13 amino acids. The chain's CDR3 is CASSWGEGYEQYF. As DNA, the CDR3 is TGTGCCAGCAGTTGGGGGGAGGGCTACGAGCAGTACTTC.

This clonotype turned up a few times. V and J are TRBV11-2 and TRBJ1-3; D is possibly TRBD1 (6 bases). Trimming pared 5 bases from V and 7 bases from J, leaving 24 bases between. Germline V gives CDR1 SGHAT, CDR2 FQNNGV. The CDR3 is made up of 17 amino acids. In DNA form, the CDR3 reads TGTGCCAGCAGCCCCGAGACAGGCCCGCGGGGTATGAACACCATATATTTT. It is translated as CASSPETGPRGMNTIYF. The full variable domain, rest sourced from reference TRBV11-2 and TRBJ1-3, is EAGVAQSPRYKIIEKRQSVAFWCNPISGHATLYWYQQILGQGPKLLIQFQNNGVVDDSQLPKDRFSAERLKGVDSTLKIQPAKLEDSAVYLCASSPETGPRGMNTIYFGEGSWLTVV.

This chain joins TRBV10-2 and TRBJ1-1; maybe TRBD1 (6 bases). V was clipped by 8 bases and J by 1 base, with 11 bases between them. Germline lookup yields CDR1 WSHSY and CDR2 SAAADI. The CDR3 length is 13 residues. This CDR3 is CASWDTRNTEAFF. CDR3 coding DNA: TGCGCCAGCTGGGACACCCGGAACACTGAAGCTTTCTTT.

CDR3 nucleotide sequence: TGCGCCAGCAGCTTCCGGCCAGGGGGCGGTCAGCCCCAGCATTTT. Amino acid sequence: CASSFRPGGGQPQHF. The chain employs TRBV5-1 and TRBJ1-5; 8 positions agree with TRBD1. The CDR3 length is 15 residues. Germline assignment: CDR1 SGHRS and CDR2 YFSETQ. With V trimmed by 2 bases and J by 6 bases, 7 bases remained unmatched.

With regard to this clonotype: Given a much more abundant clone one base away, this may be a read error. This chain connects TRBV7-2 to TRBJ1-1, with D hard to call. Germline V gene lookup returns CDR1 SGHTA and CDR2 FQGNSA. This CDR3 is built from 10 residues. The CDR3 coding sequence is TGTGTCAGCAGTCCATCGGGGGCTTTCTTT. This encodes CVSSPSGAFF.

In its sample, this clonotype was seen many times. This chain's CDR3 is CASSQDPSAHYEQYF. CDR3 in DNA: TGTGCCAGCAGCCAAGATCCCTCCGCACACTACGAGCAGTACTTC. This chain uses TRBV3-1 with TRBJ2-7; no definite D call. Germline V gene lookup returns CDR1 LGHDT and CDR2 YNNKEL (reference sequence). CDR3 length: 15 amino acids. Trimming removed 0 bases at V and 3 bases at J, with 12 bases between.

The chain joins TRBV6-4 to TRBJ1-1, with 10 bases that match TRBD1. V shed 0 bases and J 6 bases; nucleotides not matched to a gene: 19. The CDR3 contains 20 residues. In germline, CDR1 is MRHNA, CDR2 SNTAGT. The CDR3 loop reads CASSDSPPGTGVIGHAEAFF. CDR3 DNA: TGTGCCAGCAGTGACTCCCCCCCCGGGACAGGGGTAATAGGGCACGCTGAAGCTTTCTTT.

This clonotype was picked up a small number of times. With a much larger clone just one base away, this may be a read error. The rearrangement uses TRBV12-5 and TRBJ2-7, with no clear D. Germline V gene sequence: CDR1 LGHNT, CDR2 FRNRAP. The CDR3 loop spans 14 amino acids. CDR3 residues: CVSGLAETPWEQYF. The CDR3 DNA sequence: TGTGTTAGTGGTTTGGCAGAAACCCCATGGGAGCAGTACTTC. The whole variable domain, filled in from reference TRBV12-5 and TRBJ2-7, reads DARVTQTPRHKVTEMGQEVTMRCQPILGHNTVFWYRQTMMQGLELLAYFRNRAPLDDSGMPKDRFSAEMPDATLATLKIQPSEPRDSAVYFCVSGLAETPWEQYFGPGTRLTVT.

The V and J genes are TRBV7-9 and TRBJ1-6; D is ambiguous. V shed 1 base and J shed 7 bases, with 8 bases lying between them. The CDR3 length is 14 residues. Germline V lookup: CDR1 SEHNR, CDR2 FQNEAQ (reference sequence). CDR3 residues: CASSLVQGNSPLHF. In DNA, the CDR3 is TGTGCCAGCAGCTTAGTTCAAGGAAATTCACCCCTCCACTTT.

V is TRBV4-1 and J is TRBJ2-7; a possible D gene is TRBD2 (5 bases). Trimming pared 3 bases from V and 5 bases from J, leaving 17 bases between. Germline CDR1 MGHRA, CDR2 YSYEKL. The CDR3 sequence is 15 residues long. DNA of the CDR3: TGCGCCAGCAGCCAGACTTTACTAGTGGTGGACGAGCAGTACTTC. Translated, it gives CASSQTLLVVDEQYF.

This sequence joins TRBV5-1 and TRBJ2-5, with a tentative D call TRBD2 (6 bases). Trimming cost V 0 bases and J 2 bases, with 11 bases left between them. Germline V CDR1 and CDR2: SGHRS, YFSETQ. This CDR3 is 15 amino acids long. CDR3 amino acids: CASSLGGVTQETQYF. CDR3 in DNA: TGCGCCAGCAGCTTGGGCGGGGTCACACAAGAGACCCAGTACTTC.

Concerning this clonotype itself: A clone one base away is much larger, so this may be a read error. The chain carries TRBV28 and TRBJ2-5, with D unresolved. The CDR3 has 12 amino acids. Trimming shortened V by 5 bases and J by 3 bases, and 7 bases separated the two germline ends. The germline CDR1 and CDR2 sequences are MDHEN and SYDVKM. In DNA form, the CDR3 reads TGTGCCAGCAGTGATCCCAAAGAGACCCAGTACTTC. It is translated as CASSDPKETQYF.

Only a few counts were recorded for this clonotype. The J gene is TRBJ1-1, the V gene TRBV9; 12 nucleotides agree with TRBD1. With V trimmed by 4 bases and J by 4 bases, 5 bases remained unmatched. Germline V gene lookup returns CDR1 SGDLS and CDR2 YYNGEE. This CDR3 has 15 residues. The CDR3 loop is CASSSGTGGLTEAFF. DNA for the CDR3: TGTGCCAGCAGCTCAGGGACAGGGGGCCTCACTGAAGCTTTCTTT.

A note on this clonotype: A much bigger clone sits one base away, suggesting this may be a read error. V is TRBV6-5 and J is TRBJ1-2; D is ambiguous. Germline-derived CDR1 and CDR2 are MNHEY and SVGAGI. This CDR3 contains 13 residues. CDR3 nucleotide sequence: TGTGCCGGCAGTTACTCCGGGGTCTATGGCTACACCTTC. Amino acids: CAGSYSGVYGYTF.